The entry below describes one T cell receptor beta chain. V gave up 6 bases and J gave up 1 base; unmatched junction bases: 5. Per the germline V gene, CDR1 is LNHDA and CDR2 is SQIVND (reference sequence). This CDR3 spans 15 amino acids. Assay used: immunoSEQ multiplex PCR; TCRdb lists only in-frame clones, some missing. The sample carries tens of thousands of clones, over 85% recorded once. The data are from a study of technical replicates of blood from four donors. The clonotype originates from a human donor in good health. Some clones in this sample may be carry-over from other donors' samples. Specimen: PBMCs. The chain carries TRBV19 and TRBJ1-5; 8 bases align to TRBD1. DNA for the CDR3: TGTGCCAGTAGGGACAGGGCGGGGAGCAATCAGCCCCAGCATTTT. Its translation: CASRDRAGSNQPQHF.